The rows below give T cell receptor beta chains drawn from one sample of a study of beta chain features in type 1 diabetes. The repertoire was sequenced with immunoSEQ multiplex PCR; TCRdb's copy has only in-frame clones and lacks some. The sample contains some 240,000 clones, approximately 16% of which appear only once. Sequencing used naive CD4+ T cells from blood. The receptors come from a young man with type 1 diabetes. Both conserved end residues are part of each CDR3. The order of the fields is clone size, J gene, V gene, D gene, CDR3 protein, CDR3 DNA. The D gene is left open where the match is weak. A row's size may be missing; if present it is once, few, many or a size class.

>.|TRBJ2-5|TRBV7-2|.
CASSFQGGGGETQYF
TGTGCCAGCAGCTTTCAGGGTGGCGGTGGAGAGACCCAGTACTTC
>.|TRBJ2-1|TRBV29-1|.
CSGGGPYNEQFF
TGCAGTGGCGGAGGACCTTACAATGAGCAGTTCTTC
>few|TRBJ2-3|TRBV10-3|TRBD2
CATLAGGADTQYF
TGTGCCACCTTAGCGGGAGGAGCAGATACGCAGTATTTT
>.|TRBJ1-1|TRBV7-8|.
CASSLEVEAFF
TGTGCCAGCAGCTTAGAGGTTGAAGCTTTCTTT
>.|TRBJ1-2|TRBV4-3|.
CASSQDRQNYGYTF
TGCGCCAGCAGCCAAGATCGACAGAACTATGGCTACACCTTC
>.|TRBJ2-6|TRBV7-7|TRBD1
CASSSGQGTSGANVLTF
TGTGCTAGCAGCTCGGGACAGGGGACCTCTGGGGCCAACGTCCTGACTTTC
>few|TRBJ1-2|TRBV27|TRBD1
CASSSPGQGHGYTF
TGTGCCAGCAGTTCCCCGGGACAGGGGCATGGCTACACCTTC
>few|TRBJ2-1|TRBV29-1|TRBD2
CSAAMTSGGYNEQFF
TGCAGCGCCGCGATGACTAGCGGGGGATACAATGAGCAGTTCTTC
>.|TRBJ2-3|TRBV9|.
CASSVVVGPDTQYF
TGTGCCAGCAGCGTAGTCGTAGGCCCAGATACGCAGTATTTT
>few|TRBJ2-7|TRBV29-1|.
CSVGLDFEQYF
TGCAGCGTTGGGCTAGATTTCGAGCAGTACTTC
>.|TRBJ2-5|TRBV25-1|TRBD2
CASSESGLAEDF
TGTGCCAGCAGTGAATCTGGACTAGCGGAAGACTTC
>.|TRBJ2-5|TRBV25-1|.
CASSDQGWGETQYF
TGTGCCAGCAGTGATCAGGGCTGGGGGGAGACCCAGTACTTC
>.|TRBJ2-7|TRBV29-1|TRBD1
CSVSRGQGAQQYF
TGCAGCGTGTCTCGGGGACAGGGGGCGCAGCAGTACTTC
>few|TRBJ2-7|TRBV6-5|TRBD1
CASSYSTGPAHEQYF
TGTGCCAGCAGTTACTCGACAGGGCCGGCCCACGAGCAGTACTTC
>few|TRBJ2-6|TRBV7-2|.
CASSLAQAASGANVLTF
TGTGCCAGCAGCTTAGCTCAGGCGGCCTCTGGGGCCAACGTCCTGACTTTC
>.|TRBJ2-4|TRBV5-6|.
CASSLTANIQYF
TGTGCCAGCAGCTTGACAGCGAACATTCAGTACTTC
>few|TRBJ2-7|TRBV4-1|.
CASSPTGAYEQYF
TGCGCCAGCAGCCCCACGGGGGCCTACGAGCAGTACTTC
>.|TRBJ1-2|TRBV6-6|.
CASSSYQGHYGYTF
TGTGCCAGCAGTTCGTATCAGGGGCACTATGGCTACACCTTC
>.|TRBJ2-3|TRBV11-2|.
CASSLLTERDTQYF
TGTGCCAGCAGCTTATTGACAGAGAGGGATACGCAGTATTTT
>.|TRBJ2-3|TRBV9|TRBD1
CASSPDRVDTQYF
TGTGCCAGCAGCCCTGACAGGGTGGATACGCAGTATTTT
>few|TRBJ2-2|TRBV10-3|.
CAIRASDTGELFF
TGTGCCATCAGGGCCTCTGACACCGGGGAGCTGTTTTTT
>few|TRBJ1-1|TRBV29-1|.
CSVVSRRGNTEAFF
TGCAGCGTTGTTAGTCGGAGGGGGAACACTGAAGCTTTCTTT
>.|TRBJ1-2|TRBV28|.
CASSFLRGGYTF
TGTGCCAGCAGTTTCCTAAGGGGAGGCTACACCTTC
>.|TRBJ2-5|TRBV28|TRBD1
CASSTGTGLREYF
TGTGCCAGCAGCACCGGGACAGGCCTCCGGGAGTACTTC
>few|TRBJ2-3|TRBV9|TRBD2
CASSVRSSGWSTDTQYF
TGTGCCAGCAGCGTACGATCTAGCGGGTGGAGCACAGATACGCAGTATTTT
>few|TRBJ2-5|TRBV4-2|TRBD1
CASSPESRGTAQYF
TGTGCCAGCAGCCCCGAATCCAGGGGGACGGCCCAGTACTTC
>few|TRBJ2-5|TRBV4-3|.
CASSWGNQAQETQYF
TGCGCCAGCAGCTGGGGAAATCAAGCTCAAGAGACCCAGTACTTC
>few|TRBJ2-6|TRBV7-9|TRBD1
CASTRDRAGANVLTF
TGTGCCAGCACCCGAGACAGGGCCGGGGCCAACGTCCTGACTTTC
>.|TRBJ1-5|TRBV30|.
CAWSLRSNQPQHF
TGTGCCTGGAGCTTACGGAGCAATCAGCCCCAGCATTTT
>few|TRBJ2-1|TRBV14|.
CASSPWSRGTNEQFF
TGTGCCAGCAGCCCGTGGAGTAGGGGGACCAATGAGCAGTTCTTC
>few|TRBJ2-7|TRBV7-2|.
CASSPPGAGTYEQYF
TGTGCCAGCAGCCCCCCCGGGGCAGGGACCTACGAGCAGTACTTC
>.|TRBJ1-1|TRBV6-5|.
CASSGAGEAFF
TGTGCCAGCAGTGGAGCAGGTGAAGCTTTCTTT
>few|TRBJ2-5|TRBV4-1|TRBD2
CASSPAGTGGETQYF
TGCGCCAGCAGCCCCGCCGGGACGGGGGGAGAGACCCAGTACTTC
>.|TRBJ2-3|TRBV9|.
CASSPYGTLSTDTQYF
TGTGCCAGCAGCCCCTACGGGACTCTTAGCACAGATACGCAGTATTTT
>few|TRBJ2-3|TRBV25-1|TRBD2
CASRYSGTTDTQYF
TGTGCCAGCAGGTATAGCGGGACGACAGATACGCAGTATTTT